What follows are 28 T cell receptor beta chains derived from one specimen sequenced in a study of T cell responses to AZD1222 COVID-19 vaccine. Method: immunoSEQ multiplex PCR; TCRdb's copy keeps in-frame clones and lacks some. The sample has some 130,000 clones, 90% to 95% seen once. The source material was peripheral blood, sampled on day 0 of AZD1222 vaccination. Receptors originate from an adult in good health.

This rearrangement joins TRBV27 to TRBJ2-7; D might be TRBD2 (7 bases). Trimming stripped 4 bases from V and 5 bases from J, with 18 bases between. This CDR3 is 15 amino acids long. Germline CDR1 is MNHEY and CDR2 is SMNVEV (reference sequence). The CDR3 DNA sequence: TGTGCCAGCAGTTCGTATGGTCGGGGGGCGGACGAGCAGTACTTC. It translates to CASSSYGRGADEQYF.

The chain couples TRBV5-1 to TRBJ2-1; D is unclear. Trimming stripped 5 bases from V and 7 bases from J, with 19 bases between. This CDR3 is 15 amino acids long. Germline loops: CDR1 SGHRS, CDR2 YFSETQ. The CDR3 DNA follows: TGCGCCAGCAGGCCCATGGGCGCCTCGAAGAATGAGCAGTTCTTC. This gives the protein CASRPMGASKNEQFF.

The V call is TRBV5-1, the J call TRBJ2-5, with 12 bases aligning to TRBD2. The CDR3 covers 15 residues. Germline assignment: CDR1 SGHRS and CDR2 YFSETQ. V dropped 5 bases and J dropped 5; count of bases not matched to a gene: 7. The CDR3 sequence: CASRSLAGGSETQYF. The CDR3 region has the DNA TGCGCCAGCAGATCGCTAGCGGGAGGGAGCGAGACCCAGTACTTC.

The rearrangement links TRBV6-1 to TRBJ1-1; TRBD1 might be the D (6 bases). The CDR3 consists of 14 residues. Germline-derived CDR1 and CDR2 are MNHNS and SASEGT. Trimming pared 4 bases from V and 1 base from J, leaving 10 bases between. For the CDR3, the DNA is TGTGCCAGCAGTGGGGACACGCAGAACACTGAAGCTTTCTTT. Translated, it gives CASSGDTQNTEAFF.

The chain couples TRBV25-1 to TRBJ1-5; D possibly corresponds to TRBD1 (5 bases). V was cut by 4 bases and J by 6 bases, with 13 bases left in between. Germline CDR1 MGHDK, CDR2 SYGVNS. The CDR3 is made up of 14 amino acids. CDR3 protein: CASSGVGRTQPQHF. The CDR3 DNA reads TGTGCCAGCAGTGGTGTGGGACGGACTCAGCCCCAGCATTTT.

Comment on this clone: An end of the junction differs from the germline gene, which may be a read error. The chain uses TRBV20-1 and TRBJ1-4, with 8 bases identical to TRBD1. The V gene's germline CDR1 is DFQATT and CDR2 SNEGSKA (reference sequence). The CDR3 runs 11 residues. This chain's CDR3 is CSARGDRPLFF. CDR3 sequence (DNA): TGCAGTGCTAGGGGGGACAGGCCGCTCTTCTTT.

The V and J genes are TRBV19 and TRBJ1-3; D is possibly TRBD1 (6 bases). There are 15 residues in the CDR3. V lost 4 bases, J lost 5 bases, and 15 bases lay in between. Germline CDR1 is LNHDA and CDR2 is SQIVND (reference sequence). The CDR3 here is CASSSTGISRNTIYF. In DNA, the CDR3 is TGTGCCAGTAGTAGCACAGGGATTAGTCGAAACACCATATATTTT.

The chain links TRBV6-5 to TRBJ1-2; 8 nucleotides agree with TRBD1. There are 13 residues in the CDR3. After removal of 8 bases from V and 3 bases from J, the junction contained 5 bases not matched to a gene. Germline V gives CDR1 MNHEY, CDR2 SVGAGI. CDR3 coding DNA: TGTGCCAGCGTGAGACAGGGGCACTATGGCTACACCTTC. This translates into CASVRQGHYGYTF.

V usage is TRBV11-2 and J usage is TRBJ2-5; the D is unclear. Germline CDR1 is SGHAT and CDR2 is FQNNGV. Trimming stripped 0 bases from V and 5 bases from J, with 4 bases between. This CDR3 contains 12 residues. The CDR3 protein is CASSLDAETQYF. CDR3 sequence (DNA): TGTGCCAGCAGCTTAGACGCGGAGACCCAGTACTTC.

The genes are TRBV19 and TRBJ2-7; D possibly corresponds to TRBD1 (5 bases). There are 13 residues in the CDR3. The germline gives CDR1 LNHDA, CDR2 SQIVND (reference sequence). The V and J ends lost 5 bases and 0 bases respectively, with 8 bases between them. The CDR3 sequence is CASSSGHSYEQYF. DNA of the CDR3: TGTGCCAGTAGTTCCGGACACTCCTACGAGCAGTACTTC.

CDR3 nucleotide sequence: TGTGCCAGCACCGTTAACTCTGGAAACACCATATATTTT. Protein: CASTVNSGNTIYF. The rearrangement uses TRBV19 and TRBJ1-3; D unclear. Trimming cost V 9 bases and J 0 bases, with 9 bases left between them. The germline gives CDR1 LNHDA, CDR2 SQIVND (reference sequence). The CDR3 runs 13 residues.

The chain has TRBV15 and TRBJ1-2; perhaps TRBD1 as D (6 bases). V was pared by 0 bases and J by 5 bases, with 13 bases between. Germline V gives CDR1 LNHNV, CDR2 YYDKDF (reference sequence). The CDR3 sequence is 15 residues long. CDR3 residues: CATSRDGLRGYGYTF. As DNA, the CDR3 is TGTGCCACCAGCAGAGATGGTCTGAGGGGGTATGGCTACACCTTC.

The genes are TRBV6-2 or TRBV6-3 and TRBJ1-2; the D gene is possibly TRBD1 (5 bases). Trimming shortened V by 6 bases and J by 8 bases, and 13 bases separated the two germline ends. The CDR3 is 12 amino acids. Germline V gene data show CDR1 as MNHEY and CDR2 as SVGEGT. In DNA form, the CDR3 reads TGTGCCAGCAGCAAAGACAGCTACGGCTACACCTTC. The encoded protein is CASSKDSYGYTF.

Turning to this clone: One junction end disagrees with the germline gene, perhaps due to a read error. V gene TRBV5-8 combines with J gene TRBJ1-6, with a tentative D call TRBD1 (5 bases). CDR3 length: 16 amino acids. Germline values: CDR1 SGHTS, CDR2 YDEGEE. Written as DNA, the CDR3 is TGTGCCAGCACCTTGTTGGGGATACGGGGCGATTCACCCCTCCACTTT. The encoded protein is CASTLLGIRGDSPLHF.

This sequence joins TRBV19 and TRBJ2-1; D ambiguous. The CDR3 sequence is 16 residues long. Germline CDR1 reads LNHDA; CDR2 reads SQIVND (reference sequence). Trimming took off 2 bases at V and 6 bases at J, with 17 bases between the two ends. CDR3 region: CASSIMMLNPSNEQFF. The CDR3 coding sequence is TGTGCCAGTAGTATAATGATGTTGAACCCCTCCAATGAGCAGTTCTTC. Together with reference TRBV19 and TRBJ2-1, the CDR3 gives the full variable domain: DGGITQSPKYLFRKEGQNVTLSCEQNLNHDAMYWYRQDPGQGLRLIYYSQIVNDFQKGDIAEGYSVSREKKESFPLTVTSAQKNPTAFYLCASSIMMLNPSNEQFFGPGTRLTVL.

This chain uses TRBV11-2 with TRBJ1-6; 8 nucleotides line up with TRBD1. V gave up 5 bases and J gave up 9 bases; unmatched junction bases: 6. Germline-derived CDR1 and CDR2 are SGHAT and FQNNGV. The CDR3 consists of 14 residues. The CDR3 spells CASSPDRGGSPLHF. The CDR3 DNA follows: TGTGCCAGCAGCCCTGACAGGGGTGGTTCACCCCTCCACTTT. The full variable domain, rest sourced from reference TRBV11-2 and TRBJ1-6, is EAGVAQSPRYKIIEKRQSVAFWCNPISGHATLYWYQQILGQGPKLLIQFQNNGVVDDSQLPKDRFSAERLKGVDSTLKIQPAKLEDSAVYLCASSPDRGGSPLHFGNGTRLTVT.

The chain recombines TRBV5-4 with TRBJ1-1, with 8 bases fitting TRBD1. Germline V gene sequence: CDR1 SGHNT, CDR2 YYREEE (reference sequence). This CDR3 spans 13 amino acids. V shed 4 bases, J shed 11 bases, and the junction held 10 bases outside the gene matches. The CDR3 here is CASSSRDRNQAFF. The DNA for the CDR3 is TGTGCCAGCAGCAGCCGGGACAGGAATCAGGCTTTCTTT.

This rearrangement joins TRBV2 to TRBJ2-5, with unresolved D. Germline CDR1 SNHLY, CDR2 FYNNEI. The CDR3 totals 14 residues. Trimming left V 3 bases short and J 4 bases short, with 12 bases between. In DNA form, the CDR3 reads TGTGCCAGCAGTGAGGTAAAGGGCAGAGAGACCCAGTACTTC. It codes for CASSEVKGRETQYF.

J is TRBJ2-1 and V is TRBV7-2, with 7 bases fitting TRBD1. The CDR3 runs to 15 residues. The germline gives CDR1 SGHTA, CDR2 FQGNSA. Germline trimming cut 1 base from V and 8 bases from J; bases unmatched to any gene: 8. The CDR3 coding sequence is TGTGCCAGCAGCTTAGTTGTGACAGGGTTCCATGAGCAGTTCTTC. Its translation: CASSLVVTGFHEQFF.

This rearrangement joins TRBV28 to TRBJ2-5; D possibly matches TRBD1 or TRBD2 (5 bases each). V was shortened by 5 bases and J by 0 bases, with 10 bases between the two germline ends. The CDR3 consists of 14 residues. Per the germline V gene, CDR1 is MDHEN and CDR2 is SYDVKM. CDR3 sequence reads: CASSPGTYQETQYF. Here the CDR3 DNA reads TGTGCCAGCAGTCCCGGGACGTACCAAGAGACCCAGTACTTC.

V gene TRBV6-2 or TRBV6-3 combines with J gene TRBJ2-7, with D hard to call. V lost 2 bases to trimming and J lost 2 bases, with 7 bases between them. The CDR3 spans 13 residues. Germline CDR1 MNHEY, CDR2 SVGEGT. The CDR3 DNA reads TGTGCCAGCAGTTACGGCGGAACCTACGAGCAGTACTTC. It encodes CASSYGGTYEQYF.

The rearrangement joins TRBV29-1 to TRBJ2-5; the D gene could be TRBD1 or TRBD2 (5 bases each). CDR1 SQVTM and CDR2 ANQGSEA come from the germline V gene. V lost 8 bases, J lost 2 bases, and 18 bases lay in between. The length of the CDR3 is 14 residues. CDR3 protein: CSTGASSLQETQYF. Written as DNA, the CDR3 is TGCAGCACCGGGGCTAGCAGCCTTCAAGAGACCCAGTACTTC. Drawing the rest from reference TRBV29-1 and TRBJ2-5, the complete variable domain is SAVISQKPSRDICQRGTSLTIQCQVDSQVTMMFWYRQQPGQSLTLIATANQGSEATYESGFVIDKFPISRPNLTFSTLTVSNMSPEDSSIYLCSTGASSLQETQYFGPGTRLLVL.

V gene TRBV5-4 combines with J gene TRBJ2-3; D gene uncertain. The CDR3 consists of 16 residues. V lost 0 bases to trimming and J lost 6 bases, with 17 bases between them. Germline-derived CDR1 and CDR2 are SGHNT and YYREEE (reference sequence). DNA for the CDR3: TGTGCCAGCAGCTTGGCCCCAGGTTTCGTTGGGGATACGCAGTATTTT. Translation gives CASSLAPGFVGDTQYF. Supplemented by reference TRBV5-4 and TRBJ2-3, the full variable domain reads ETGVTQSPTHLIKTRGQQVTLRCSSQSGHNTVSWYQQALGQGPQFIFQYYREEENGRGNFPPRFSGLQFPNYSSELNVNALELDDSALYLCASSLAPGFVGDTQYFGPGTRLTVL.

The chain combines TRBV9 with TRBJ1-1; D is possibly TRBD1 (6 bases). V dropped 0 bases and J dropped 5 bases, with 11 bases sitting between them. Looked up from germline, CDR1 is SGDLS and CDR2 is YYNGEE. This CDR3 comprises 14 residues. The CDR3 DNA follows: TGTGCCAGCAGCGTAGGGACAGTGAGTACTGAAGCTTTCTTT. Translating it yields CASSVGTVSTEAFF.

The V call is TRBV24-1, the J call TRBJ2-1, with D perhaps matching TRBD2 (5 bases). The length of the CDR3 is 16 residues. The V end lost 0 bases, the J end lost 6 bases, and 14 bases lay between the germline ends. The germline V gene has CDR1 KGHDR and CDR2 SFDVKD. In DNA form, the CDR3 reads TGTGCCACCAGTGATTTGGCTAGCCTGAATGGCAATGAGCAGTTCTTC. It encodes CATSDLASLNGNEQFF.

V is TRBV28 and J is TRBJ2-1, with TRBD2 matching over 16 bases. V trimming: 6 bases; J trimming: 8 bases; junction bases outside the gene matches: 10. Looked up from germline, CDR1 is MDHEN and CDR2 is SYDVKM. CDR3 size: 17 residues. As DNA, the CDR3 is TGTGCCAGCAGAAACCGGGGGACTAGCGGGAGGGCAGATGAGCAGTTCTTC. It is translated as CASRNRGTSGRADEQFF.

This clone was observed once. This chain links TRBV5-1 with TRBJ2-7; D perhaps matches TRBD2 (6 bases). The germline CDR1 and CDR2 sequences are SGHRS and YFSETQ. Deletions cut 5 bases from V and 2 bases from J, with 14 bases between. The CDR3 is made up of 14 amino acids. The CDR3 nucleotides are TGCGCCAGCAGTTACCGGGGGAGTGCCTACGAGCAGTACTTC. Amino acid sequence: CASSYRGSAYEQYF. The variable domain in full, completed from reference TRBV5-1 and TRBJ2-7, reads KAGVTQTPRYLIKTRGQQVTLSCSPISGHRSVSWYQQTPGQGLQFLFEYFSETQRNKGNFPGRFSGRQFSNSRSEMNVSTLELGDSALYLCASSYRGSAYEQYFGPGTRLTVT.

CDR3 in amino acids: CASSLGQTPDYTF. Here the CDR3 DNA reads TGCGCCAGCAGCTTGGGGCAGACTCCGGACTACACCTTC. The V gene is TRBV5-1, the J gene TRBJ1-2, with D uncertain. The CDR3 loop spans 13 amino acids. Germline-derived CDR1 and CDR2 are SGHRS and YFSETQ. V was pared by 0 bases and J by 10 bases, with 13 bases between.